The source of this T cell receptor beta chain is a study of shared clonotypes between healthy human individuals. General study findings and limits: Clonotypes shared by all four sorted-subset donors had higher generation probabilities than non-shared clonotypes.

CD4+ cells yielded CD45RA+ naive and CD45RA-negative memory subsets. Trimming took off 3 bases at V and 7 bases at J, with 18 bases between the two ends. The CDR3 extends over 15 amino acids. Germline loops: CDR1 LNHDA, CDR2 SQIVND (reference sequence). On this clone: As yet, its antigen is unknown.

Per the study methods: ImmunoSEQ output lacked quality scores and full-length reads, limiting matched filtering. The assay was immunoSEQ multiplex PCR, and TCRdb's table has in-frame clones only and misses some. Clonal size and the V and J genes are those of that table, whereas D and trimming came from the DNA. Of fewer than 3 million clones listed, roughly 90% were seen once; the top ten hold approximately 0.41%. The chain is built from TRBV19 and TRBJ1-2; D may be TRBD1 (5 bases). The sequenced material came from naive CD4+ T cells from PBMCs. Subset meaning: CD45RA+ positively selected. The sequence came from a man between 18 and 35 years old in good health. Some clones in this sample may be carry-over from other donors' samples. In DNA form, the CDR3 reads TGTGCCAGTAGTATCGTACAGGATTTTGGTGGTGGCTACACCTTC. Translated: CASSIVQDFGGGYTF.